This is a list of T cell receptor beta chains from one sample in a study of blood T cell repertoires in COVID-19. TCRdb's copy holds only in-frame clones and misses some; the assay was immunoSEQ multiplex PCR. This table holds some 59,000 clones, over 65% found once. Sequencing was performed on peripheral blood. The receptors shown here come from a man at least 80 years old with active or convalescent COVID-19. Each CDR3 is given with its conserved first and last residue. The D gene is left open where the match is weak. Clone size is stated in some rows and not others, as once, few, many or a class when expanded.

>.|TRBV18|TRBJ2-2|.
TGTGCCAGCTCACCACCCGGGAACACCGGGGAGCTGTTTTTT
CASSPPGNTGELFF
>TRBD2|TRBV6-5|TRBJ2-7|.
TGTGCCAGCAGGCCTAGCGGTACCTACGAGCAGTACTTC
CASRPSGTYEQYF
>.|TRBV2|TRBJ2-5|.
TGTGCCAGCAGAATGGGGGCACAAGAGACCCAGTACTTC
CASRMGAQETQYF
>.|TRBV5-5|TRBJ1-2|.
TGTGCCAGCAGCTTGGGTCCGGAGGGAAATTATGGCTACACCTTC
CASSLGPEGNYGYTF
>TRBD2|TRBV7-6|TRBJ2-5|.
TGTGCCAGTCAGACGATAGCCACGGGCGGGGGGCTAAGAGAGACCCAGTACTTC
CASQTIATGGGLRETQYF
>.|TRBV7-6|TRBJ1-6|few
TGTGCCAGCAGCTTGGACAGTATAAATTCACCCCTCCACTTT
CASSLDSINSPLHF
>TRBD1|TRBV9|TRBJ1-5|.
TGTGCCAGCAGCGTAGCGGGACAGGCTCAGCCCCAGCATTTT
CASSVAGQAQPQHF
>.|TRBV2|TRBJ1-2|.
TGTGCCAGCAGTGTAGCTAACTATGGCTACACCTTC
CASSVANYGYTF
>TRBD1|TRBV6-5|TRBJ2-1|.
TGTGCCAGCGGGGGGACAGGGAACAACAATGAGCAGTTCTTC
CASGGTGNNNEQFF
>.|TRBV24-1|TRBJ1-3|few
TGTGCCACCACCTCCCTCAATGAATCTAGCTCTGGAAACACCATATATTTT
CATTSLNESSSGNTIYF
>.|TRBV9|TRBJ2-5|.
TGTGCCAGCAGCGTAGGGATGGGGGGAGAGACCCAGTACTTC
CASSVGMGGETQYF
>.|TRBV24-1|TRBJ1-2|.
TGTGCCACTGCCCCCTCGGGGGGAGACTATGGCTACACCTTC
CATAPSGGDYGYTF
>.|TRBV7-2|TRBJ2-2|.
TGTGCCAGCAGCTTAGGCGGATCGGGTAACACCGGGGAGCTGTTTTTT
CASSLGGSGNTGELFF
>TRBD1|TRBV19|TRBJ2-6|.
TGTGCCAGTAGTATCCAGGGGGCTGGGGCCAACGTCCTGACTTTC
CASSIQGAGANVLTF
>.|TRBV3-1/TRBV3-2|TRBJ2-2|.
TGTGCCAGCAGCCAGAGTCTCCGGGGCGGGGAGCTGTTTTTT
CASSQSLRGGELFF
>.|TRBV19|TRBJ1-1|few
TGTGCCAGTAGTATGCGGGGGGCTGGCACTGAAGCTTTCTTT
CASSMRGAGTEAFF
>TRBD2|TRBV7-9|TRBJ2-7|.
TGTGCCAGCAGCCCGGTACTAGCGGGGAACCCGAACGAGCAGTACTTC
CASSPVLAGNPNEQYF
>.|TRBV5-4|TRBJ1-6|.
TGTGCCAGCAGCTTGGCGGGGGGCATATATAATTCACCCCTCCACTTT
CASSLAGGIYNSPLHF
>.|TRBV7-9|TRBJ1-2|.
TGTGCCAGCAGCGGGAGGGAACCTGGCTACACCTTC
CASSGREPGYTF
>TRBD2|TRBV3-1/TRBV3-2|TRBJ2-7|.
TGTGCCAGCAGCGCGCGCCCTAGCGGGGGGGCCTACGAGCAGTACTTC
CASSARPSGGAYEQYF
>TRBD1|TRBV4-3|TRBJ1-3|.
TGCGCCAGCAGCCAAGGACAGGGTTTTACTGGAAACACCATATATTTT
CASSQGQGFTGNTIYF
>TRBD1|TRBV7-6|TRBJ2-3|.
TGTGCCAGCAGCTCCCGGGACAGGGGGCGGTTCACAGATACGCAGTATTTT
CASSSRDRGRFTDTQYF
>.|TRBV7-9|TRBJ1-2|.
TGTGCCAGCAGCCCAGGAACAGGCCAGATCGCGGGCTACACCTTC
CASSPGTGQIAGYTF
>.|TRBV7-9|TRBJ1-1|.
TGTGCCAGCAGCTTAGAAGACAGGGAAGCTTTCTTT
CASSLEDREAFF
>.|TRBV29-1|TRBJ1-4|.
TGCAGCGTTGTCACAGTTAGGGGAAAACTGTTTTTT
CSVVTVRGKLFF
>TRBD1|TRBV5-1|TRBJ1-6|.
TGCGCCAGCCGGACAGGGGGAAACTCCTATAATTCACCCCTCCACTTT
CASRTGGNSYNSPLHF
>TRBD1|TRBV9|TRBJ1-3|.
TGTGCCAGCAGCGTAGACCCACAGGGGGCAGGATCTTTTGGAAACACCATATATTTT
CASSVDPQGAGSFGNTIYF
>.|TRBV9|TRBJ1-1|few
TGTGCCAGCAGCGTTATTTCAGGGGCTGAAGCTTTCTTT
CASSVISGAEAFF
>.|TRBV9|TRBJ2-5|.
TGTGCCAGCAGCTCCCAGGAGGGAGTCAAAGAGACCCAGTACTTC
CASSSQEGVKETQYF
>.|TRBV6-1|TRBJ1-1|.
TGTGCCAGCAGTGAAGAAGGACAGTACACTGAAGCTTTCTTT
CASSEEGQYTEAFF
>.|TRBV7-2|TRBJ2-7|.
TGTGCCAGCAGCACGGACTATTCGACCTACGAGCAGTACTTC
CASSTDYSTYEQYF
>TRBD2|TRBV11-2|TRBJ2-1|.
TGTGCCAGCAGCTTACCCGGACTAGCGGGAGGGGCCCGCCCTCAGTTCTTC
CASSLPGLAGGARPQFF
>TRBD2|TRBV5-1|TRBJ2-5|few
TGCGCCAGCAGCCCCCCTAGCGGGGGGGCGACCCAGTACTTC
CASSPPSGGATQYF
>.|TRBV4-1|TRBJ1-1|.
TGCGCCAGCAGCCAAGGTTGGGGAGCTGCTTACACTGAAGCTTTCTTT
CASSQGWGAAYTEAFF
>.|TRBV9|TRBJ1-2|.
TGTGCCAGCAGCCCACGACATGGCCGTGGGGGCGATGGCTACACCTTC
CASSPRHGRGGDGYTF
>.|TRBV19|TRBJ1-2|.
TGTGCCAGTAGTACAGCCCGCGCGGACTACTATGGCTACACCTTC
CASSTARADYYGYTF
>.|TRBV7-3|TRBJ2-2|.
TGTGCCAGCAGCACGGACTCCTCCTCCCCCGGGGAGCTGTTTTTT
CASSTDSSSPGELFF
>.|TRBV7-2|TRBJ1-2|.
TGTGCCAGCAGCCCCCGACAGGTACGGGGAGTATGGGGCTACACCTTC
CASSPRQVRGVWGYTF
>TRBD2|TRBV7-2|TRBJ2-2|.
TGTGCCAGCAGCTTGGTGGGCCGGGGGGACACCGGGGAGCTGTTTTTT
CASSLVGRGDTGELFF
>.|TRBV6-1|TRBJ2-3|.
TGTGCCAGCAGTGAGGCGGGGAGAACAGATACGCAGTATTTT
CASSEAGRTDTQYF
>TRBD2|TRBV10-3|TRBJ2-2|.
TGTGCCATCACCCGGACTAGCGGGAACACCGGGGAGCTGTTTTTT
CAITRTSGNTGELFF
>.|TRBV7-7|TRBJ2-7|.
TGTGCTAGACACACGGACGAGCAGTACTTC
CARHTDEQYF
>.|TRBV6-5|TRBJ1-2|.
TGTGCCAGCAGTTTATCATGGGTGGGCATCTATGGCTACACCTTC
CASSLSWVGIYGYTF
>TRBD1|TRBV7-8|TRBJ1-1|.
TGTGCCAGCAGTTCACAGGGGGCGTACACTGAAGCTTTCTTT
CASSSQGAYTEAFF
>TRBD1|TRBV7-9|TRBJ2-3|.
TGTGCCAGCAGCCAGGGACAGAGCACAGATACGCAGTATTTT
CASSQGQSTDTQYF
>.|TRBV3-1/TRBV3-2|TRBJ2-6|.
TGTGCCAGCAGCCAAGGGGGCCCTCGGGCTGGGGCCAACGTCCTGACTTTC
CASSQGGPRAGANVLTF
>TRBD2|TRBV5-4|TRBJ2-3|once
TGTGCCAGCAGCACACGACTAGCGGGAGGGAAGGATACGCAGTATTTT
CASSTRLAGGKDTQYF
>.|TRBV2|TRBJ1-5|.
TGTGCCAGCAGTGATAGGGAGAGCAATCAGCCCCAGCATTTT
CASSDRESNQPQHF
>.|TRBV15|TRBJ2-3|.
TGTGCCACCAGACCTCCCTATTCCACAGATACGCAGTATTTT
CATRPPYSTDTQYF
>TRBD2|TRBV19|TRBJ2-3|.
TGTGCCAGTAGTAAGAGATTAGCGGGGGGCCGATCAGATACGCAGTATTTT
CASSKRLAGGRSDTQYF
>.|TRBV3-1/TRBV3-2|TRBJ1-2|.
TGTGCCAGCAGCCCCGGAGGTGGCTACACCTTC
CASSPGGGYTF
>.|TRBV9|TRBJ2-2|.
TGTGCCAGCAGCGTACGGGTCAACACCGGGGAGCTGTTTTTT
CASSVRVNTGELFF
>.|TRBV10-3|TRBJ2-3|.
TGTGCCATCAGGGGGAGCGGAGTAACAGATACGCAGTATTTT
CAIRGSGVTDTQYF
>.|TRBV20-1|TRBJ2-5|.
TGCAGTGCTTCCCGACAGGCTCAGTACTTC
CSASRQAQYF
>TRBD1|TRBV5-1|TRBJ1-4|.
TGCGCCAGCAGCACGAGGGACAGGGGAAATGAAAAACTGTTTTTT
CASSTRDRGNEKLFF